This record concerns one T cell receptor (beta chain) sequence. Germline assignment: CDR1 SGHTA and CDR2 FQGNSA. V was shortened by 0 bases and J by 3 bases, with 3 bases between the two germline ends. There are 12 residues in the CDR3. This entry comes from a study of tumor T cells in aggressive B-cell lymphoma. Clones were read by immunoSEQ multiplex PCR, and TCRdb kept only the in-frame ones, dropping some. The sample yields about 3,900 clones, roughly 89% seen once. Sequenced sample: tumor tissue. The sequence derives from an adult with diffuse large B cell lymphoma. The rearrangement joins TRBV7-2 to TRBJ2-7; D remains unclear. In DNA, the CDR3 is TGTGCCAGCAGCTTAGCTCGCTACGAGCAGTACTTC. It encodes CASSLARYEQYF.